This T cell receptor beta chain was captured by sequencing in a study of CXCR3-negative and CXCR3-positive naive CD8 T cells. UMI-labeled TRB cDNA libraries were prepared by 5' RACE. TCRdb reprocessed the 5' RACE reads; each CDR3 protein has one entry and no DNA is given. Recorded for this sample: 100,000 to 150,000 distinct CDR3 sequences. Whole-study results and caveats: After cryopreservation, CXCR3 expression dropped partially; most assays used fresh PBMCs. Memory cells differed in TRBV-TRBJ usage, but naive CXCR3-negative and CXCR3-positive cells had similar usage.

With regard to this clonotype: Antigen: not known.

This CDR3 region has 14 residues. Germline CDR1 WSHSY, CDR2 SAAADI. The genes are TRBV10-2 and TRBJ1-2; TCRdb lists TRBD1, though no DNA is available to test this call. The sequencing sample was made of naive CXCR3- CD8+ T cells from blood. The sample's subset: CD45RO-CCR7+CD27+CD95- naive CD8+ T cells lacking CXCR3 (TNR3-). The clonotype comes from a human donor in good health. Some clones in this sample may be carry-over from other donors' samples. The CDR3 here is CASSEAGVAYGYTF.